This TCR beta chain was retrieved from a study of T cells in Graves' hyperthyroidism and ophthalmopathy. Regions amplified from RNA transcripts were the TCR beta CDR3 regions. The HTBI primer set drove a first-round RT-PCR of the TCR CDR3. TCRdb reanalysed the multiplex PCR reads using MiXCR and keeps one entry per CDR3 protein. The sample has about 560,000 distinct CDR3 sequences; roughly 15% are singletons. Germline values: CDR1 SNHLY, CDR2 FYNNEI. Trimming took 7 bases from V and 3 from J; bases not matched to a gene: 0. CDR3 size: 12 residues. At least ten counts were recorded for this clonotype. Each patient was aged 18 to 65 and had newly diagnosed hyperthyroidism of under 2 months' duration. From less than 13 ml of fresh peripheral blood, PBMCs were isolated.

The sequencing sample was made of blood. The source of this sequence is a woman aged 40 to 49 with Graves' hyperthyroidism. This chain uses TRBV2 with TRBJ2-3; TRBD2 matches 8 bases. The CDR3, as DNA: TGTGCCAGCAAGCGGGAGACAGATACGCAGTATTTT. Translation gives CASKRETDTQYF. The whole variable domain, remainder taken from reference TRBV2 and TRBJ2-3, is EPEVTQTPSHQVTQMGQEVILRCVPISNHLYFYWYRQILGQKVEFLVSFYNNEISEKSEIFDDQFSVERPDGSNFTLKIRSTKLEDSAMYFCASKRETDTQYFGPGTRLTVL.